This T cell receptor (beta chain) was captured in a study of technical replicates of blood from several donors. CDR3 length: 15 residues. The V gene lost 3 bases and the J gene lost 4 bases, with 15 bases spanning the gap. The germline gives CDR1 SGHTA, CDR2 FQGNSA. Profiling relied on immunoSEQ multiplex PCR, and the TCRdb table lists in-frame clones only, not all of them. The table has fewer than 65,000 clones, around 87% seen once. This chain uses TRBV7-2 with TRBJ1-1; tentative D call: TRBD1 (5 bases). The TCR sequence derives from a human donor in good health. Some clones in this sample may be carry-over from other donors' samples. What was sequenced was PBMCs. The CDR3 sequence: CASSFQQVGSTEAFF. CDR3 DNA: TGTGCCAGCAGCTTCCAACAGGTCGGGAGCACTGAAGCTTTCTTT.